Following are 25 T cell receptor beta chains from one sample sequenced in a study of T cells in Graves' hyperthyroidism and ophthalmopathy (dated by TCRdb to between 2018 and 2021). Library preparation was by multiplex PCR. TCRdb shows the sequencer as Illumina HiSeq 2000. The TCR beta CDR3 regions were amplified from RNA transcripts. The first round of RT-PCR for the TCR CDR3 was performed with the HTBI primer set and the Qiagen OneStep RT-PCR kit. TCRdb handled the public reads itself, with Q25 trimming in fastp and clone calling in MiXCR, and kept productive beta chains. CDR3 protein duplicates are merged, each entry listing the most common genes and DNA. The sample includes hundreds of thousands of distinct CDR3 sequences, with about 20% observed a single time. Roughly 60% of the sample belongs to the ten largest clones. Sequencing was done on a sample of blood. Source of these receptors: a man aged 25 to 40 with Graves' ophthalmopathy.

This clonotype was observed many times. V usage is TRBV7-8 and J usage is TRBJ2-1, with 9 bases identical to TRBD2. Unmatched junction bases numbered 4, after V lost 5 bases and J lost 2 bases. Germline CDR1 is SGHVS and CDR2 is FQNEAQ. This CDR3 has 15 residues. This chain's CDR3 is CASSKAGGPYNEQFF. DNA for the CDR3: TGTGCCAGCAGCAAAGCGGGAGGACCCTACAATGAGCAGTTCTTC.

The J gene is TRBJ1-1, the V gene TRBV30, with D possibly being TRBD1 (6 bases). CDR3 length: 12 amino acids. Trimming pared 3 bases from V and 6 bases from J, leaving 11 bases between. CDR1 is GTSNPN and CDR2 is SVGIG in the germline V gene (reference sequence). The CDR3 nucleotides are TGTGCCTGGAGAAGGAGGGGGGCTGAAGCTTTCTTT. This sequence encodes CAWRRRGAEAFF.

Comment on this clonotype: A much larger clone is a single base away; this may be a read error. The CDR3 DNA reads TGTGCCAGCAGTTTTAGGTCGTCCGAGCAGTACTTC. Amino acid sequence: CASSFRSSEQYF. The chain is built from TRBV12-3 or TRBV12-4 and TRBJ2-7; D gene uncertain. V was cut by 3 bases and J by 6 bases, with 9 bases left in between. The CDR3 length is 12 residues.

This clonotype was observed a few times. The CDR3 DNA follows: TGCAGTGCTAGAGACACGCCGGGGGAGACCCAGTACTTC. Residues: CSARDTPGETQYF. This chain joins TRBV20-1 and TRBJ2-5, with D possibly matching TRBD2 (5 bases). Germline CDR1 is DFQATT and CDR2 is SNEGSKA (reference sequence). This CDR3 comprises 13 residues. V was pared by 0 bases and J by 5 bases, with 10 bases between.

The rearrangement joins TRBV4-1 to TRBJ2-5; 7 nucleotides match TRBD2. CDR3 length: 13 residues. Unmatched junction bases numbered 0, after V lost 1 base and J lost 4 bases. Germline V gene sequence: CDR1 MGHRA, CDR2 YSYEKL. The CDR3 DNA sequence: TGCGCCAGCAGCCAAGCGGGAGGAGAGACCCAGTACTTC. This codes for CASSQAGGETQYF.

This clonotype was recorded many times. This rearrangement joins TRBV11-2 to TRBJ2-1, with no clear D. The CDR3 length is 11 residues. Germline loops: CDR1 SGHAT, CDR2 FQNNGV. V was shortened by 1 base and J by 9 bases, with 4 bases between the two germline ends. CDR3 DNA: TGTGCCAGCAGCTTAGGCCCTGAGCAGTTCTTC. Protein: CASSLGPEQFF.

This clonotype was detected only a few times. The chain uses TRBV20-1 and TRBJ2-3; TRBD2 aligns across 8 bases. V gave up 6 bases and J gave up 1 base; unmatched junction bases: 3. Per the germline V gene, CDR1 is DFQATT and CDR2 is SNEGSKA (reference sequence). The CDR3 contains 13 residues. The CDR3 region has the DNA TGCAGTGCCCCGACTAGCGGCACAGATACGCAGTATTTT. Translating gives CSAPTSGTDTQYF.

Of note for this clonotype: A junction end diverges from the germline sequence, so it may reflect a read error. The chain employs TRBV6-1 and TRBJ2-7; TRBD2 is a possible D gene (5 bases). The CDR3 runs to 13 residues. Germline V CDR1 and CDR2: MNHNS, SASEGT. The CDR3 region has the DNA TGTACCAGCAGTGGAGGTCCCCTCTACGAGCAGTACTTC. It translates to CTSSGGPLYEQYF.

This clonotype turned up a few times. This chain joins TRBV18 and TRBJ2-5; 9 positions agree with TRBD2. Trimming took 5 bases from V and 4 from J; bases not matched to a gene: 8. This CDR3 is 15 amino acids long. CDR1 and CDR2 (germline): KGHSH, LQKENI. The CDR3: CASSTNSGGGETQYF. In DNA, the CDR3 is TGTGCCAGCTCAACTAATAGCGGGGGAGGAGAGACCCAGTACTTC.

The chain is built from TRBV7-2 and TRBJ2-2, with unresolved D. CDR1 and CDR2 (germline): SGHTA, FQGNSA. V lost 1 base to trimming and J lost 4 bases, with 10 bases between them. The CDR3 length is 15 residues. The CDR3 sequence: CASSLEVTSTGELFF. CDR3 bases: TGTGCCAGCAGCTTAGAGGTTACCAGCACCGGGGAGCTGTTTTTT. The whole variable domain, filled in from reference TRBV7-2 and TRBJ2-2, reads GAGVSQSPSNKVTEKGKDVELRCDPISGHTALYWYRQSLGQGLEFLIYFQGNSAPDKSGLPSDRFSAERTGGSVSTLTIQRTQQEDSAVYLCASSLEVTSTGELFFGEGSRLTVL.

The chain carries TRBV11-2 and TRBJ2-1, with TRBD2 identical over 10 bases. The CDR3 is 16 residues long. Per germline, CDR1 SGHAT and CDR2 FQNNGV. V lost 0 bases and J lost 9; bases outside the gene matches: 8. The CDR3 loop is CASSLDALAGVGEQFF. DNA for the CDR3: TGTGCCAGCAGCTTAGACGCCCTAGCGGGAGTTGGTGAGCAGTTCTTC.

At least ten counts were recorded for this clonotype. This rearrangement joins TRBV30 to TRBJ2-2; D remains ambiguous. The CDR3 is made up of 14 amino acids. Per the germline V gene, CDR1 is GTSNPN and CDR2 is SVGIG (reference sequence). V dropped 8 bases and J dropped 1 base, with 14 bases sitting between them. The CDR3: CARSPTVNTGELFF. As DNA, the CDR3 is TGTGCCCGTTCTCCTACAGTGAACACCGGGGAGCTGTTTTTT.

This clonotype was counted a few times. V usage is TRBV20-1 and J usage is TRBJ1-6, with a weak D call TRBD1 (5 bases). V lost 6 bases to trimming and J lost 8 bases, with 17 bases between them. CDR3 size: 14 residues. CDR1 and CDR2 from the germline V gene are DFQATT and SNEGSKA (reference sequence). The CDR3 sequence: CSAIPGRGDSPLHF. DNA for the CDR3: TGCAGTGCCATCCCCGGCCGGGGGGATTCACCCCTCCACTTT.

The rearrangement joins TRBV28 to TRBJ2-2; 14 nucleotides agree with TRBD2. V lost 6 bases to trimming and J lost 7 bases; unmatched junction nucleotides: 10. The CDR3 spans 17 residues. From germline, CDR1 is MDHEN and CDR2 SYDVKM. The CDR3 DNA reads as TGTGCCAGCAGGACCTTGGGACTAGCGGGAGTCAGCGGGGAGCTGTTTTTT. It specifies CASRTLGLAGVSGELFF. The full variable domain, in which reference TRBV28 and TRBJ2-2 provide the parts outside the CDR3, is DVKVTQSSRYLVKRTGEKVFLECVQDMDHENMFWYRQDPGLGLRLIYFSYDVKMKEKGDIPEGYSVSREKKERFSLILESASTNQTSMYLCASRTLGLAGVSGELFFGEGSRLTVL.

The chain's CDR3 is CASSDVAGLATETQYF. DNA for the CDR3: TGTGCCAGCAGTGACGTAGCGGGACTAGCGACGGAGACCCAGTACTTC. J is TRBJ2-5 and V is TRBV3-1; TRBD2 agrees at 10 bases. The CDR3 has 16 amino acids. Unmatched junction bases numbered 12, after V lost 6 bases and J lost 5 bases. The germline CDR1 and CDR2 sequences are LGHDT and YNNKEL (reference sequence).

This clonotype has at least ten counts. The chain uses TRBV3-1 and TRBJ2-2; the D is unclear. CDR3 length equals 15 residues. Germline V gene lookup returns CDR1 LGHDT and CDR2 YNNKEL (reference sequence). Deletions cut 1 base from V and 6 bases from J, with 12 bases between. CDR3 nucleotides: TGTGCCAGCAGCCAAGTGGTCCAGGTGGCCGGGGAGCTGTTTTTT. Amino acid sequence: CASSQVVQVAGELFF.

This clonotype was seen only a few times. V gene TRBV5-4 combines with J gene TRBJ2-7; D may correspond to TRBD1 or TRBD2 (5 bases each). The CDR3 extends over 15 amino acids. V was cut by 0 bases and J by 5 bases, with 15 bases left in between. Looked up from germline, CDR1 is SGHNT and CDR2 is YYREEE (reference sequence). The CDR3: CASSLDQGGTHEQYF. CDR3 DNA: TGTGCCAGCAGCTTGGATCAGGGTGGGACCCACGAGCAGTACTTC.

The chain carries TRBV6-2 or TRBV6-3 and TRBJ2-1, with D perhaps TRBD2 (5 bases). Germline V lookup: CDR1 MNHEY, CDR2 SVGEGT. CDR3 length: 13 residues. The germline V and J ends were trimmed by 9 bases and 10 bases, with 19 bases remaining between them. The CDR3 loop reads CASSPSGKVEQFF. The CDR3 DNA reads TGTGCCAGTTCCCCATCCGGGAAGGTAGAGCAGTTCTTC.

This clonotype was seen a few times. The CDR3 protein is CASSLEGTGSSGSQYF. The CDR3 DNA follows: TGCGCCAGCAGCTTGGAAGGGACAGGTTCGAGTGGGTCCCAGTACTTC. The rearrangement links TRBV5-1 to TRBJ2-5; 8 positions match TRBD1. V was clipped by 0 bases and J by 9 bases; unmatched bases: 13. The CDR3 runs to 16 residues. Germline V gives CDR1 SGHRS, CDR2 YFSETQ.

The chain joins TRBV6-1 to TRBJ2-7; 9 bases align to TRBD1. Germline V CDR1 and CDR2: MNHNS, SASEGT. The CDR3 is 14 amino acids. The junction had 8 bases not matched to a gene; V was cut back by 7 bases and J by 4 bases. This CDR3 reads CASTGTGRSYEQYF. The CDR3 DNA is TGTGCCAGCACCGGGACAGGGAGAAGTTACGAGCAGTACTTC.

This sequence joins TRBV19 and TRBJ2-1; 15 bases match TRBD2. V was clipped by 3 bases and J by 0 bases; unmatched bases: 9. Germline CDR1 reads LNHDA; CDR2 reads SQIVND (reference sequence). This CDR3 spans 20 amino acids. This CDR3 reads CASSIPWTSGRDFSYNEQFF. CDR3 nucleotide sequence: TGTGCCAGTAGTATCCCCTGGACTAGCGGGAGGGACTTCTCCTACAATGAGCAGTTCTTC. Drawing the rest from reference TRBV19 and TRBJ2-1, the complete variable domain is DGGITQSPKYLFRKEGQNVTLSCEQNLNHDAMYWYRQDPGQGLRLIYYSQIVNDFQKGDIAEGYSVSREKKESFPLTVTSAQKNPTAFYLCASSIPWTSGRDFSYNEQFFGPGTRLTVL.

This clonotype was seen repeatedly, ten times or more. The chain is built from TRBV28 and TRBJ1-1, with D unresolved. V was cut by 8 bases and J by 1 base, with 8 bases left in between. The CDR3 sequence is 12 residues long. Per the germline V gene, CDR1 is MDHEN and CDR2 is SYDVKM. DNA for the CDR3: TGTGCCAGCGAGAGCCCGAACACTGAAGCTTTCTTT. This encodes CASESPNTEAFF.

This clonotype was seen more than once but under ten times. The V and J genes are TRBV2 and TRBJ1-3; perhaps TRBD1 as D (6 bases). Trimming shortened V by 6 bases and J by 2 bases, and 11 bases separated the two germline ends. This CDR3 is 14 amino acids long. Germline V gene sequence: CDR1 SNHLY, CDR2 FYNNEI. CDR3 residues: CASRTGSAGNTIYF. DNA for the CDR3: TGTGCCAGCAGAACAGGGTCAGCTGGAAACACCATATATTTT.

This clonotype was found a few times. The chain recombines TRBV6-1 with TRBJ1-1; D perhaps matches TRBD1 (5 bases). The germline V gene encodes CDR1 MNHNS and CDR2 SASEGT. This CDR3 has 12 amino acids. Trimming shortened V by 10 bases and J by 5 bases, and 14 bases separated the two germline ends. The CDR3 DNA reads as TGTGCCACCTTGACAGACTCAACTGAAGCTTTCTTT. Amino acid sequence: CATLTDSTEAFF.

A few counts support this clonotype. The chain employs TRBV29-1 and TRBJ2-6, with 9 bases identical to TRBD2. From germline, CDR1 is SQVTM and CDR2 ANQGSEA. The V gene end was trimmed by 7 bases and the J gene end by 2 bases; junction bases not matched to a gene: 9. CDR3 length equals 16 residues. The CDR3 loop is CSARLAEGAGANVLTF. Written as DNA, the CDR3 is TGCAGCGCCCGACTAGCGGAGGGGGCTGGGGCCAACGTCCTGACTTTC.